These T cell receptor beta chains were read from a single sample in a study of blood T cells in healthy people across ages. MiXCR was run by TCRdb on the 5' RACE reads, yielding one entry per CDR3 protein. The sample consists of 540,000 or so distinct CDR3 sequences, around 50% of them appearing once. The sequenced material came from blood. Receptors originate from a man of 80 years or more in good health. Both conserved end residues are part of each CDR3. The D gene is left open where the match is weak. Some rows have no size entry. The others give once, few or many, or a class for an expanded clone.

d_gene | abundance | j_gene | v_gene | CDR3nt | CDR3aa
TRBD1 | many | TRBJ2-5 | TRBV29-1 | TGCAGCGTTGTTCTCAGGGGGCGCCGAGAGACCCAGTACTTC | CSVVLRGRRETQYF
NA | NA | TRBJ1-5 | TRBV20-1 | TGCAGTGCTAGGTGGGGGGGGGGTTATAGCAATCAGCCCCAGCATTTT | CSARWGGGYSNQPQHF
NA | few | TRBJ2-4 | TRBV20-1 | TGCAGTGCTACGACCCCGGGGAACATTCAGTACTTC | CSATTPGNIQYF
TRBD2 | NA | TRBJ2-7 | TRBV6-5 | TGTGCCGCCTCGACGGGCGGGGGGAGGTGGAATGAGCAGTACTTC | CAASTGGGRWNEQYF
NA | NA | TRBJ2-3 | TRBV29-1 | TGCAGCGTTGTACAGGGCACAGATACGCAGTATTTT | CSVVQGTDTQYF
NA | NA | TRBJ2-2 | TRBV20-1 | TGCAGTGCTAGAGATGGGGGGTCGTCTGCCGGGGAGCTGTTTTTT | CSARDGGSSAGELFF
TRBD1 | NA | TRBJ2-3 | TRBV7-9 | TGTGCCAGCAGCTTAGCCAGGGGGCCTTCTCAAGATATGCAGTATTTT | CASSLARGPSQDMQYF
TRBD2 | NA | TRBJ2-3 | TRBV6-6 | TGTGCCAGCAGTTATCTAGCGGGAGGGCCCGGAGATACGCAGTATTTT | CASSYLAGGPGDTQYF
NA | few | TRBJ1-6 | TRBV9 | TGTGCCAGCAGCGTAGTGGGGGACCATAATTCACCCCTCCACTTT | CASSVVGDHNSPLHF
NA | once | TRBJ1-5 | TRBV29-1 | TGCAGCGTTGCAGACAATAGCAATCAGCCCCAGCATTTT | CSVADNSNQPQHF
NA | NA | TRBJ2-7 | TRBV7-6 | TGTGCCAGCAGCTTAGGGGCAGCGGAAACCTACGAGCAGTACTTC | CASSLGAAETYEQYF
TRBD1 | NA | TRBJ2-5 | TRBV20-1 | TGCAGTGCTCATCTTGGGACAGGGCAAGAGACCCAGTACTTC | CSAHLGTGQETQYF
TRBD2 | NA | TRBJ2-4 | TRBV4-2 | TGTGCCAGCAGCCCAACGCTGACTAGCGGGACAGCCAAAAACATTCAGTACTTC | CASSPTLTSGTAKNIQYF
NA | NA | TRBJ1-2 | TRBV5-1 | TGCGCCAGCAGCTTGGAGGCAGCCTCAGGAGGCTACACCTTC | CASSLEAASGGYTF
TRBD2 | once | TRBJ2-1 | TRBV20-1 | TGCAGTGCTAGTGCATTACTAGCGGGAGGAAGCACCTACAATGAGCAGTTCTTC | CSASALLAGGSTYNEQFF
NA | few | TRBJ1-5 | TRBV7-2 | TGTGCCAGCAGCCACCCGGCGGGTAATCAGCCCCAGCATTTT | CASSHPAGNQPQHF
NA | NA | TRBJ1-4 | TRBV4-3 | TGCGCCAGCAGCCAAGTGAGCTCAACTAATGAAAAACTGTTTTTT | CASSQVSSTNEKLFF
NA | NA | TRBJ2-5 | TRBV20-1 | TGCAGTGCTAGAGCCGCCAGGGCCGGGGAGCAGTACTTC | CSARAARAGEQYF
NA | NA | TRBJ1-2 | TRBV10-3 | TGTGCCATCAGTGAGTCGACGGCTGGCTACACCTTC | CAISESTAGYTF
TRBD2 | NA | TRBJ2-1 | TRBV25-1 | TGTGCCAGCACCTCCCCCGGGTGGACTAGAGGTCACAATGAGCAGTTCTTC | CASTSPGWTRGHNEQFF
NA | few | TRBJ2-3 | TRBV29-1 | TGCAGCGTTGTGGACAATGGGGCAGATACGCAGTATTTT | CSVVDNGADTQYF
NA | NA | TRBJ1-1 | TRBV6-1 | TGTGCCAGCAGTGTGATATACACTGAAGCTTTCTTT | CASSVIYTEAFF
NA | NA | TRBJ1-6 | TRBV20-1 | TGCAGTGCCTCCCCGTGGGGGAATTCACCCCTCCACTTT | CSASPWGNSPLHF
NA | NA | TRBJ1-3 | TRBV6-6 | TGTGCCAGCAGTTATAGCCTCTCTGGAAACACCATATATTTT | CASSYSLSGNTIYF
NA | many | TRBJ2-1 | TRBV12-3/TRBV12-4 | TGTGCCAGCAGTCCTCGGGCATCCTACAATGAGCAGTTCTTC | CASSPRASYNEQFF
NA | NA | TRBJ1-4 | TRBV4-2 | TGTGCCAGCAGCTACCAAGGAAAGAATGAAAAACTGTTTTTT | CASSYQGKNEKLFF
TRBD1 | once | TRBJ2-1 | TRBV5-1 | TGCGCCAGCATGCAGTACAGGGGGAATGAGCAGTTCTTC | CASMQYRGNEQFF
NA | many | TRBJ1-2 | TRBV6-5 | TGTGCCAGCAGTTACGCGGCGGGCTATGGCTACACCTTC | CASSYAAGYGYTF
NA | NA | TRBJ2-7 | TRBV2 | TGTGCCAGCAGGGATAGGGACCTATACTCCTACGAGCAGTACTTC | CASRDRDLYSYEQYF
TRBD1 | many | TRBJ1-5 | TRBV6-1 | TGTGCCAGCAGCCCCGGGACAGGGGTTCAGCCCCAGCATTTT | CASSPGTGVQPQHF
TRBD1 | few | TRBJ2-3 | TRBV28 | TGTGCCAGCAGTTCCCGACAGGGCACCACAGATACGCAGTATTTT | CASSSRQGTTDTQYF
NA | NA | TRBJ2-4 | TRBV7-2 | TGTGCCAGCAGCCGCGTCCAGACAGGAGGTTGGGACATTCAGTACTTC | CASSRVQTGGWDIQYF
TRBD2 | few | TRBJ2-7 | TRBV9 | TGTGCCAGCAGCGTCGGTGCGACTAGCGGCCGCTCCTACGAGCAGTACTTC | CASSVGATSGRSYEQYF
NA | few | TRBJ1-2 | TRBV3-1 | TGTGCCAGCAGCCTGGACAGCTATCGGGGCTACACCTTC | CASSLDSYRGYTF
NA | NA | TRBJ2-5 | TRBV6-6 | TGTGCCAGCAGTTCTCGGCGGGTTTGGTCGGAGACCCAGTACTTC | CASSSRRVWSETQYF
TRBD1 | many | TRBJ2-7 | TRBV6-6 | TGTGCCAGCAGACTACCCCGGGACAGGGCCTCCTACGAGCAGTACTTC | CASRLPRDRASYEQYF
TRBD2 | NA | TRBJ2-3 | TRBV20-1 | TGCAGTGCTGGGCGGGGGGGTGGTGCAGATACGCAGTATTTT | CSAGRGGGADTQYF